What follows are 27 T cell receptor beta chains derived from one specimen sequenced in a study of cytomegalovirus exposure and HLA in healthy donors. Here immunoSEQ multiplex PCR was the method, and the copy in TCRdb shows in-frame clones only, minus some. The data show 110,000 or so clones, with 80% to 90% seen just once and about 4% held by the top ten. Sequencing was done on a sample of PBMCs. These receptors all come from a man aged 18-30 years in good health and CMV-seropositive.

This chain connects TRBV14 to TRBJ1-1; 7 positions match TRBD1. The CDR3 length is 14 residues. CDR1 and CDR2 from the germline V gene are SGHDN and FVKESK. V lost 4 bases and J lost 4; bases outside the gene matches: 6. The CDR3 spells CASSRSTGTTEAFF. In DNA, the CDR3 is TGTGCCAGCAGCCGGTCGACAGGGACCACTGAAGCTTTCTTT.

V is TRBV9 and J is TRBJ1-4; 8 bases match TRBD1. Germline V gene lookup returns CDR1 SGDLS and CDR2 YYNGEE. The V gene end was trimmed by 0 bases and the J gene end by 8 bases; junction bases not matched to a gene: 3. The CDR3 has 14 residues. CDR3: CASSVGGTGEKLFF. Written as DNA, the CDR3 is TGTGCCAGCAGCGTAGGAGGGACAGGAGAAAAACTGTTTTTT.

With respect to this clone: Relative to the germline gene, one junction end is altered; a read error may explain this. In nucleotides, the CDR3 is TGCGCCAGCAGGTTGGCAGCGCTATACAATGAGCAGTTCTTC. Translated, it gives CASRLAALYNEQFF. The chain has TRBV5-1 and TRBJ2-1; no clear D. CDR1 and CDR2 (germline): SGHRS, YFSETQ. The CDR3 is 14 amino acids.

This clone was seen once. The chain employs TRBV2 and TRBJ2-5; 16 nucleotides align to TRBD2. The length of the CDR3 is 18 residues. Germline CDR1 and CDR2: SNHLY and FYNNEI. After removal of 6 bases from V and 5 bases from J, the junction contained 12 bases not matched to a gene. Here the CDR3 reads CASRIGTSGGAILETQYF. CDR3 bases: TGTGCCAGCAGGATTGGGACTAGCGGGGGGGCCATCCTGGAGACCCAGTACTTC.

CDR3 nucleotides: TGTGCCAGCACCCGAGTGGCGGGGGGCGGAGATACGCAGTATTTT. The encoded protein is CASTRVAGGGDTQYF. The chain carries TRBV6-5 and TRBJ2-3, with TRBD2 matching 8 bases. CDR3 length: 15 residues. CDR1 is MNHEY, CDR2 SVGAGI, per germline. V was pared by 7 bases and J by 5 bases, with 11 bases of the junction left unmatched.

This chain uses TRBV6-1 with TRBJ1-5, with D perhaps matching TRBD1 (6 bases). V gave up 4 bases and J gave up 0 bases, with 13 bases separating them. The CDR3 runs to 16 residues. Germline assignment: CDR1 MNHNS and CDR2 SASEGT. The CDR3 DNA sequence: TGTGCCAGCAGTGGAGTCCAGGGGTATAGCAATCAGCCCCAGCATTTT. It specifies CASSGVQGYSNQPQHF.

This clone came up a few times. V gene TRBV30 combines with J gene TRBJ1-5; tentatively, D is TRBD1 (6 bases). The CDR3 length is 13 residues. Germline values: CDR1 GTSNPN, CDR2 SVGIG (reference sequence). Trimming pared 3 bases from V and 7 bases from J, leaving 13 bases between. The CDR3 is CAWRQGRGQPQHF. The CDR3 DNA reads TGTGCCTGGAGGCAGGGGAGAGGGCAGCCCCAGCATTTT. Together with reference TRBV30 and TRBJ1-5, the CDR3 gives the full variable domain: SQTIHQWPATLVQPVGSPLSLECTVEGTSNPNLYWYRQAAGRGLQLLFYSVGIGQISSEVPQNLSASRPQDRQFILSSKKLLLSDSGFYLCAWRQGRGQPQHFGDGTRLSIL.

The chain joins TRBV10-3 to TRBJ1-1; tentatively, D is TRBD1 (6 bases). Germline values: CDR1 ENHRY, CDR2 SYGVKD. The CDR3 length is 12 residues. The V end lost 11 bases, the J end lost 1 base, and 11 bases lay between the germline ends. In DNA form, the CDR3 reads TGTGCCGTAGGACAGACGAACACTGAAGCTTTCTTT. Translated, it gives CAVGQTNTEAFF.

Only a few counts were recorded for this clone. V usage is TRBV5-1 and J usage is TRBJ2-3; D not resolved. The CDR3 is made up of 14 amino acids. Germline V gene data show CDR1 as SGHRS and CDR2 as YFSETQ. V was trimmed by 3 bases and J by 2 bases, leaving 10 bases between them. The CDR3 nucleotides read TGCGCCAGCAGCTCCCAGGCGTCCACAGATACGCAGTATTTT. This translates into CASSSQASTDTQYF.

The rearrangement links TRBV19 to TRBJ2-7; TRBD1 matches at 9 bases. Per germline, CDR1 LNHDA and CDR2 SQIVND (reference sequence). The ends lost 3 bases at V and 6 bases at J; junction bases unmatched: 9. This CDR3 contains 15 residues. CDR3 DNA: TGTGCCAGTAGTATCGACCGGGACAGGGACGGCGAGCAGTACTTC. It translates to CASSIDRDRDGEQYF.

This chain joins TRBV7-9 and TRBJ2-7; D may be TRBD2 (6 bases). The CDR3 contains 16 residues. The V gene lost 5 bases and the J gene lost 1 base, with 18 bases spanning the gap. Germline CDR1 is SEHNR and CDR2 is FQNEAQ (reference sequence). The CDR3 region has the DNA TGTGCCAGCAGCCCTGCCGGGACTCCTTTTTCCTACGAGCAGTACTTC. This gives the protein CASSPAGTPFSYEQYF.

The genes are TRBV27 and TRBJ2-6, with 8 bases fitting TRBD2. With V trimmed by 5 bases and J by 4 bases, 7 bases remained unmatched. The CDR3 totals 16 residues. Germline-derived CDR1 and CDR2 are MNHEY and SMNVEV (reference sequence). The CDR3 DNA sequence: TGTGCCAGCAGTGGGACTAGAAGGGACGGGGCCAACGTCCTGACTTTC. Residues: CASSGTRRDGANVLTF. The full variable domain, completed using reference TRBV27 and TRBJ2-6, is EAQVTQNPRYLITVTGKKLTVTCSQNMNHEYMSWYRQDPGLGLRQIYYSMNVEVTDKGDVPEGYKVSRKEKRNFPLILESPSPNQTSLYFCASSGTRRDGANVLTFGAGSRLTVL.

This sequence joins TRBV28 and TRBJ2-7; TRBD2 agrees at 12 bases. Germline V gives CDR1 MDHEN, CDR2 SYDVKM. With 2 bases clipped from V and 0 bases from J, the junction kept 8 bases outside the gene matches. CDR3 length: 18 amino acids. CDR3 DNA: TGTGCCAGCAGTTTAGCACTAGCGGGGGGACAGAGCTCCTACGAGCAGTACTTC. The encoded protein is CASSLALAGGQSSYEQYF.

CDR3 coding DNA: TGTGCCAGCAGCTTAGCTCTAGCTCGAGAGACCCAGTACTTC. It specifies CASSLALARETQYF. This rearrangement joins TRBV11-2 to TRBJ2-5; D might be TRBD2 (5 bases). Germline lookup yields CDR1 SGHAT and CDR2 FQNNGV. CDR3 length equals 14 residues. V shed 1 base and J shed 4 bases, with 10 bases lying between them.

This chain joins TRBV19 and TRBJ1-5, with TRBD1 as a possible D gene (6 bases). V lost 9 bases, J lost 0 bases, and 15 bases lay in between. The V gene's germline CDR1 is LNHDA and CDR2 SQIVND (reference sequence). The CDR3 runs to 15 residues. CDR3 protein: CASQTTGHSNQPQHF. The CDR3 region has the DNA TGTGCCAGCCAAACCACAGGGCATAGCAATCAGCCCCAGCATTTT.

J is TRBJ1-2 and V is TRBV11-2, with TRBD1 matching 10 bases. The CDR3 is 16 amino acids. V gave up 1 base and J gave up 5 bases; unmatched junction bases: 7. Germline V lookup: CDR1 SGHAT, CDR2 FQNNGV. Written as DNA, the CDR3 is TGTGCCAGCAGCTTAGTGTTAAAGGGACAGGGGTATGGCTACACCTTC. Its protein is CASSLVLKGQGYGYTF.

This clone is a singleton in its sample. The chain has TRBV29-1 and TRBJ1-1; the match to TRBD1 covers 7 bases. Germline V gives CDR1 SQVTM, CDR2 ANQGSEA. The junction had 9 bases not matched to a gene; V was cut back by 7 bases and J by 1 base. The CDR3 covers 14 residues. This CDR3 is CSARGQATNTEAFF. CDR3 nucleotide sequence: TGCAGCGCCCGAGGACAGGCGACGAACACTGAAGCTTTCTTT. Full variable domain (outside the CDR3, taken from reference TRBV29-1 and TRBJ1-1): SAVISQKPSRDICQRGTSLTIQCQVDSQVTMMFWYRQQPGQSLTLIATANQGSEATYESGFVIDKFPISRPNLTFSTLTVSNMSPEDSSIYLCSARGQATNTEAFFGQGTRLTVV.

The chain joins TRBV6-4 to TRBJ1-5; maybe TRBD1 (6 bases). CDR1 is MRHNA, CDR2 SNTAGT, per germline. The CDR3 spans 13 residues. Trimming cost V 6 bases and J 7 bases, with 13 bases left between them. CDR3 nucleotides: TGTGCCAGCAGCGACCCGGGGGGCCAGCCCCAGCATTTT. Its protein product is CASSDPGGQPQHF.

The V call is TRBV6-1, the J call TRBJ1-1; D may be TRBD1 (5 bases). The length of the CDR3 is 13 residues. V gave up 0 bases and J gave up 9 bases, with 11 bases separating them. Germline CDR1 and CDR2: MNHNS and SASEGT. CDR3 loop: CASSEADSYQAFF. CDR3 DNA: TGTGCCAGCAGTGAAGCCGACAGTTATCAAGCTTTCTTT.

This clone showed up just once. The rearrangement links TRBV13 to TRBJ2-3, with D perhaps TRBD2 (6 bases). The CDR3 spans 17 residues. The V end was cut by 5 bases, the J end by 3 bases, with 21 bases between. Germline CDR1 is PRHDT and CDR2 is FYEKMQ (reference sequence). The CDR3 protein is CASSPPGGGVTTDTQYF. The CDR3 nucleotides are TGTGCCAGCAGCCCCCCCGGGGGAGGAGTGACGACAGATACGCAGTATTTT. The full variable domain, with the rest looked up from reference TRBV13 and TRBJ2-3, is AAGVIQSPRHLIKEKRETATLKCYPIPRHDTVYWYQQGPGQDPQFLISFYEKMQSDKGSIPDRFSAQQFSDYHSELNMSSLELGDSALYFCASSPPGGGVTTDTQYFGPGTRLTVL.

The chain joins TRBV7-2 to TRBJ2-7; D is possibly TRBD2 (7 bases). There are 15 residues in the CDR3. V lost 2 bases and J 2 bases, leaving 13 bases between the germline ends. In germline, CDR1 is SGHTA, CDR2 FQGNSA. The CDR3 nucleotides are TGTGCCAGCAGCTTAAGGGGGGGCATCACCTACGAGCAGTACTTC. Its translation: CASSLRGGITYEQYF.

DNA for the CDR3: TGTGCCAGCAGCCAAGATTTTCTAGCGGGGAACTACGAGCAGTACTTC. Translation: CASSQDFLAGNYEQYF. The chain has TRBV4-2 and TRBJ2-7, with 9 bases matching TRBD2. V gave up 0 bases and J gave up 3 bases; unmatched junction bases: 6. The CDR3 is made up of 16 amino acids. Germline V gene data show CDR1 as LGHNA and CDR2 as YNFKEQ.

The chain employs TRBV10-3 and TRBJ2-5, with 9 bases matching TRBD1. The CDR3 is 14 amino acids. The V segment lost 8 bases and the J segment 1 base; nucleotides outside the gene matches: 5. Looked up from germline, CDR1 is ENHRY and CDR2 is SYGVKD. The CDR3 nucleotides are TGTGCCATCGGGGGACAGGGAGTCCAAGAGACCCAGTACTTC. Protein: CAIGGQGVQETQYF.

This chain connects TRBV2 to TRBJ2-2; D gene ambiguous. The CDR3 is 13 residues long. CDR1 is SNHLY and CDR2 is FYNNEI in the germline V gene. V was cut by 2 bases and J by 1 base, with 2 bases left in between. CDR3 sequence (DNA): TGTGCCAGCAGTGAACAGAACACCGGGGAGCTGTTTTTT. Its protein product is CASSEQNTGELFF.

The chain employs TRBV27 and TRBJ2-7, with a tentative D call TRBD1 (6 bases). Germline CDR1 reads MNHEY; CDR2 reads SMNVEV (reference sequence). The CDR3 runs to 15 residues. Deletions cut 2 bases from V and 4 bases from J, with 15 bases between. This CDR3 reads CASSLIGQGQYEQYF. In DNA form, the CDR3 reads TGTGCCAGCAGTTTAATCGGCCAGGGGCAATACGAGCAGTACTTC.

In its sample, this clone was seen once. The chain recombines TRBV5-1 with TRBJ2-5; 7 nucleotides line up with TRBD2. The CDR3 consists of 14 residues. Germline CDR1 is SGHRS and CDR2 is YFSETQ. V gave up 1 base and J gave up 5 bases; unmatched junction bases: 5. The CDR3 here is CASSLFRGEETQYF. CDR3 in DNA: TGCGCCAGCAGCTTGTTTCGGGGGGAGGAGACCCAGTACTTC.

The chain combines TRBV19 with TRBJ1-2, with 7 bases aligning to TRBD1. V shed 7 bases and J 4 bases; nucleotides not matched to a gene: 21. The CDR3 length is 18 residues. Germline CDR1 is LNHDA and CDR2 is SQIVND (reference sequence). Here the CDR3 reads CASTPVSRGTEGAYGYTF. CDR3 coding DNA: TGTGCCAGTACCCCCGTTTCCCGGGGGACAGAGGGCGCCTATGGCTACACCTTC.